This TCR beta chain was observed in a study of T cells in Graves' hyperthyroidism and ophthalmopathy. This clonotype was detected a few times. This CDR3 contains 13 residues. Trimming removed 5 bases from V and 2 bases from J, with 9 bases in between. Germline values: CDR1 PRHDT, CDR2 FYEKMQ (reference sequence). RNA transcripts yielded amplified TCR beta CDR3 regions. The primer set for the first-round RT-PCR of the TCR CDR3 was HTBI. MiXCR, run by TCRdb on the multiplex PCR reads, gives a single entry per CDR3 protein. The table shows around 600,000 distinct CDR3 sequences, with approximately 15% occurring only once.

This chain joins TRBV13 and TRBJ1-1, with D possibly TRBD1 on 5 matching bases. This clonotype originated in a woman aged 18-29 years with Graves' ophthalmopathy. The sequenced material came from blood. The CDR3 DNA follows: TGTGCCAGCAGCGTACAGGCTAACACTGAAGCTTTCTTT. Translated: CASSVQANTEAFF.